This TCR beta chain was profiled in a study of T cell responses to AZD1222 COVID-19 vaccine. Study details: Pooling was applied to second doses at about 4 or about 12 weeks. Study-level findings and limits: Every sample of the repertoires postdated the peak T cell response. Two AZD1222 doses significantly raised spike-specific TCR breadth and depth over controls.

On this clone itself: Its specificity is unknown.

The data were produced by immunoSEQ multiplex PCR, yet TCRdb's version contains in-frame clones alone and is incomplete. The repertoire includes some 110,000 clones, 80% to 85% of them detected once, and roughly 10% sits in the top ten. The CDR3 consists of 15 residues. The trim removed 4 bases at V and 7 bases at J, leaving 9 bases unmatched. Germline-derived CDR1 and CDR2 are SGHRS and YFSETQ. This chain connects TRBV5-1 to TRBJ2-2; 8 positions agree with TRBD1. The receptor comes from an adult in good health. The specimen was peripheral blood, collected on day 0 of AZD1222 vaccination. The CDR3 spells CASSPGQGLDGELFF. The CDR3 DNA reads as TGCGCCAGCAGCCCCGGACAGGGCTTGGACGGGGAGCTGTTTTTT.